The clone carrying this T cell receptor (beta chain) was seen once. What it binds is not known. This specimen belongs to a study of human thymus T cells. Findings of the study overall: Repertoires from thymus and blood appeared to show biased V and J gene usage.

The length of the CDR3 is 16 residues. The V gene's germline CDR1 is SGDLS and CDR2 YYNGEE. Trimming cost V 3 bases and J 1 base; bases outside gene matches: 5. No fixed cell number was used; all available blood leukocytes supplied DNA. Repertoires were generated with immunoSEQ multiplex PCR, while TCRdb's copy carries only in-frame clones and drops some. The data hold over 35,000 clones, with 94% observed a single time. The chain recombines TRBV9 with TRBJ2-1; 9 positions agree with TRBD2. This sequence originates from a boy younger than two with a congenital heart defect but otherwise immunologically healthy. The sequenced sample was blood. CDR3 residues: CASSALAGPSYNEQFF. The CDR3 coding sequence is TGTGCCAGCAGCGCCCTAGCGGGGCCTTCCTACAATGAGCAGTTCTTC.